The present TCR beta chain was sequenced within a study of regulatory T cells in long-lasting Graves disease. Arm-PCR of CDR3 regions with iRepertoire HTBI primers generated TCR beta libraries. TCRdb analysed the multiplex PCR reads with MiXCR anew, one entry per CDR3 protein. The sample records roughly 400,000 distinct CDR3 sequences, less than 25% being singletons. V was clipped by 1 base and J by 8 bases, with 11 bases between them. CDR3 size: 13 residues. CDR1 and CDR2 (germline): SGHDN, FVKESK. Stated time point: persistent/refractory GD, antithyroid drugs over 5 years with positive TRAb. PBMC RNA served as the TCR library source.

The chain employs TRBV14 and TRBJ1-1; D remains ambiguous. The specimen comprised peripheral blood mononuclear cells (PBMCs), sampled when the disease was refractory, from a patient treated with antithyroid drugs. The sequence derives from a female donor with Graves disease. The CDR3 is CASSQAILLEAFF. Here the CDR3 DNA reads TGTGCCAGCAGCCAAGCAATTCTCTTAGAAGCTTTCTTT.